This T cell receptor (beta chain) stems from a study of cytomegalovirus exposure and HLA in healthy donors. Study details: Of around 400 genotyped donors, around 86% grouped in the Caucasian-associated ancestry cluster. Broader study findings: Later analysis associated a missense DCLRE1C variant with TCR beta V- and J-gene trimming.

The germline V and J ends were trimmed by 4 bases and 11 bases, with 15 bases remaining between them. The CDR3 totals 13 residues. From germline, CDR1 is MRHNA and CDR2 SNTAGT. This clone was found a few times. Its antigen is unknown. The PCR had 60 Vbeta and 13 Jbeta primers. Sequenced by immunoSEQ multiplex PCR; TCRdb stores in-frame clones only, minus some. Among approximately 170,000 clones listed, over 70% were seen once. This sequence was found in a woman aged 40 to 50 in good health and CMV-seropositive. This chain joins TRBV6-4 and TRBJ2-1, with a weak D call TRBD2 (6 bases). The sequenced material came from PBMCs. CDR3 loop: CASSGASRTKQFF. CDR3 bases: TGTGCCAGCAGTGGGGCGAGCAGGACTAAGCAGTTCTTC.